One sample yielded the 30 T cell receptor beta chains listed below, sequenced in a study of T cell repertoires in cytomegalovirus infection. These receptors' targets are unknown. TCRdb reprocessed the reads with MiXCR, giving one entry per CDR3 protein. The sample has around 300,000 distinct CDR3 sequences, just under 25% seen once. This specimen consisted of cultured PBMCs, obtained from culture after CMV antigen stimulation. All receptors derive from a human donor in good health (CMV status not recorded). Some clones in this sample may be carry-over from other donors' samples.

Many counts were recorded for this clonotype. The V call is TRBV4-1, the J call TRBJ2-3; D could derive from TRBD1 or TRBD2 (6 bases each). CDR3 length equals 19 residues. V was trimmed by 3 bases and J by 4 bases, leaving 26 bases between them. Germline values: CDR1 MGHRA, CDR2 YSYEKL. CDR3 protein: CASSHPNVRGTGHADTQYF. CDR3 DNA: TGCGCCAGCAGCCACCCAAACGTCCGGGGGACGGGACACGCAGATACGCAGTATTTT.

The chain couples TRBV3-1 to TRBJ2-5, with a possible D match to TRBD1 (5 bases). Trimming stripped 2 bases from V and 7 bases from J, with 11 bases between. This CDR3 spans 13 amino acids. The germline V gene has CDR1 LGHDT and CDR2 YNNKEL (reference sequence). The CDR3 sequence is CASSQPQGRTQYF. The CDR3 DNA follows: TGTGCCAGCAGCCAACCCCAGGGAAGGACCCAGTACTTC.

This clonotype was observed a handful of times. The genes are TRBV7-2 and TRBJ2-2; D possibly corresponds to TRBD1 (6 bases). Between the trimmed V and J ends, which lost 5 bases and 5 bases, there was a span of 12 bases. The CDR3 loop spans 14 amino acids. Germline V lookup: CDR1 SGHTA, CDR2 FQGNSA. CDR3 region: CASSRRQATGELFF. DNA for the CDR3: TGTGCCAGCAGCCGCCGACAGGCTACCGGGGAGCTGTTTTTT.

This sequence joins TRBV7-3 and TRBJ1-4; the D is unclear. The CDR3 is 14 amino acids. Trimming pared 5 bases from V and 3 bases from J, leaving 10 bases between. Per the germline V gene, CDR1 is SGHTA and CDR2 is FQGTGA. The CDR3 here is CASSVVAPNEKLFF. The CDR3 nucleotides read TGTGCCAGCAGCGTCGTGGCCCCTAATGAAAAACTGTTTTTT.

The chain joins TRBV6-2 or TRBV6-3 to TRBJ1-1; D not resolved. Germline-derived CDR1 and CDR2 are MNHEY and SVGEGT. This CDR3 spans 13 amino acids. Trimming pared 9 bases from V and 0 bases from J, leaving 11 bases between. CDR3 in amino acids: CASQTGVNTEAFF. The CDR3, as DNA: TGTGCCAGTCAAACTGGGGTGAACACTGAAGCTTTCTTT.

The rearrangement joins TRBV20-1 to TRBJ2-1, with 9 positions matching TRBD1. The CDR3 sequence is 16 residues long. Germline V gene sequence: CDR1 DFQATT, CDR2 SNEGSKA (reference sequence). V lost 1 base to trimming and J lost 3 bases; unmatched junction nucleotides: 7. CDR3 nucleotides: TGCAGTGCTAGAGTTGGGACAGGGACCTACTACAATGAGCAGTTCTTC. It is translated as CSARVGTGTYYNEQFF.

With respect to this clonotype: A read error may be the cause here, since a much bigger clone is one base away. The chain's CDR3 is CASSHSMEETQYF. The CDR3 region has the DNA TGTGCCAGCAGCCACTCCATGGAAGAGACCCAGTACTTC. The rearrangement joins TRBV7-2 to TRBJ2-5, with D unclear. CDR3 length: 13 residues. Trimming stripped 5 bases from V and 3 bases from J, with 10 bases between. Germline V lookup: CDR1 SGHTA, CDR2 FQGNSA.

The rearrangement links TRBV12-5 to TRBJ2-7; D is unresolved. The CDR3 sequence is 11 residues long. CDR1 LGHNT and CDR2 FRNRAP come from the germline V gene. V lost 8 bases to trimming and J lost 2 bases, with 7 bases between them. The CDR3 coding sequence is TGTGCTAGTCAGGCTCCCTACGAGCAGTACTTC. This sequence encodes CASQAPYEQYF.

The rearrangement uses TRBV20-1 and TRBJ1-1; D is possibly TRBD1 (6 bases). The CDR3 is 16 amino acids. From germline, CDR1 is DFQATT and CDR2 SNEGSKA (reference sequence). The V end was cut by 0 bases, the J end by 8 bases, with 22 bases between. The CDR3 sequence is CSARDEGSYGGAEAFF. CDR3 nucleotide sequence: TGCAGTGCTAGAGATGAGGGCAGCTACGGGGGCGCCGAAGCTTTCTTT.

This clonotype was seen repeatedly, ten times or more. The chain uses TRBV7-2 and TRBJ2-1; D is possibly TRBD2 (7 bases). CDR3 size: 15 residues. In germline, CDR1 is SGHTA, CDR2 FQGNSA. Trimming removed 1 base at V and 2 bases at J, with 9 bases between. CDR3 sequence: CASSLGGGAYNEQFF. CDR3 DNA sequence: TGTGCCAGCAGCTTAGGAGGGGGGGCCTACAATGAGCAGTTCTTC.

This clonotype was picked up many times. The V and J genes are TRBV12-3 or TRBV12-4 and TRBJ1-5, with 8 nucleotides matching TRBD1. V lost 7 bases to trimming and J lost 5 bases; unmatched junction nucleotides: 16. The CDR3 is 17 amino acids. The CDR3 region has the DNA TGTGCCAGCACCTCCGCCCATGGACAGGGCCCTCATCAGCCCCAGCATTTT. Translating gives CASTSAHGQGPHQPQHF.

Ten or more counts support this clonotype. The chain is built from TRBV7-9 and TRBJ2-5; D possibly corresponds to TRBD1 (6 bases). Trimming left V 4 bases short and J 5 bases short, with 14 bases between. The germline gives CDR1 SEHNR, CDR2 FQNEAQ (reference sequence). This CDR3 comprises 14 residues. The DNA of the CDR3 is TGTGCCAGCAGCTCCTTGGGGGCAGGGGAGACCCAGTACTTC. Residues: CASSSLGAGETQYF.

This clonotype was seen only a few times. The rearrangement joins TRBV19 to TRBJ1-2; D is perhaps TRBD1 (6 bases). Per germline, CDR1 LNHDA and CDR2 SQIVND (reference sequence). The length of the CDR3 is 12 residues. V was shortened by 9 bases and J by 4 bases, with 12 bases between the two germline ends. The CDR3 loop is CASWDMLYGYTF. The CDR3 nucleotides are TGTGCCAGCTGGGACATGCTCTATGGCTACACCTTC.

This clonotype was detected a few times. The chain combines TRBV20-1 with TRBJ1-1; D is unresolved. This CDR3 is built from 14 residues. Trimming pared 5 bases from V and 5 bases from J, leaving 18 bases between. Germline V gene lookup returns CDR1 DFQATT and CDR2 SNEGSKA (reference sequence). CDR3 loop: CSAPGHRGSTEAFF. In DNA, the CDR3 is TGCAGTGCTCCTGGGCATCGGGGTTCGACTGAAGCTTTCTTT.

This clonotype showed up many times. The V and J genes are TRBV5-1 and TRBJ1-1, with D uncertain. The V gene lost 3 bases and the J gene lost 5 bases, with 14 bases spanning the gap. The germline V gene has CDR1 SGHRS and CDR2 YFSETQ. This CDR3 comprises 14 residues. The DNA for the CDR3 is TGCGCCAGCAGCTCCGGAACCCGAGAAACTGAAGCTTTCTTT. This gives the protein CASSSGTRETEAFF.

This chain links TRBV4-2 with TRBJ2-3, with 9 positions matching TRBD2. The ends lost 1 base at V and 1 base at J; junction bases unmatched: 12. Germline V gene data show CDR1 as LGHNA and CDR2 as YNFKEQ. There are 19 residues in the CDR3. The CDR3 nucleotides read TGTGCCAGCAGCCAAGTTCGCCTAGCGGGAACGGGGGGCACAGATACGCAGTATTTT. Translated: CASSQVRLAGTGGTDTQYF.

This clonotype has a handful of counts. V and J are TRBV29-1 and TRBJ2-3; D unclear. The ends were cut back, 4 bases at V and 2 bases at J, with 10 bases in the middle. Germline V lookup: CDR1 SQVTM, CDR2 ANQGSEA. The CDR3 has 13 residues. The CDR3 region has the DNA TGCAGCGTTGTTGGTGTGGTCACAGATACGCAGTATTTT. Its protein product is CSVVGVVTDTQYF.

This sequence joins TRBV28 and TRBJ2-5, with TRBD1 identical over 9 bases. This CDR3 is 13 amino acids long. Unmatched junction bases numbered 5, after V lost 7 bases and J lost 5 bases. Germline assignment: CDR1 MDHEN and CDR2 SYDVKM. The CDR3 is CASTAGTGETQYF. In DNA form, the CDR3 reads TGTGCCAGCACCGCCGGGACAGGGGAGACCCAGTACTTC.

The rearrangement uses TRBV6-2 or TRBV6-3 and TRBJ2-2; 7 nucleotides match TRBD1. Germline loops: CDR1 MNHEY, CDR2 SVGEGT. V was clipped by 5 bases and J by 3 bases; unmatched bases: 3. This CDR3 has 14 amino acids. The CDR3 DNA sequence: TGTGCCAGCAGTGAGGGGGCTCACACCGGGGAGCTGTTTTTT. Translating it yields CASSEGAHTGELFF.

The chain's CDR3 is CASSLNRANIETQYF. DNA for the CDR3: TGCGCCAGCAGCCTCAACAGGGCGAATATCGAGACCCAGTACTTC. The genes are TRBV4-3 and TRBJ2-5; tentative D call: TRBD1 (6 bases). V was cut by 4 bases and J by 5 bases, with 17 bases left in between. The CDR3 loop spans 15 amino acids. Germline-derived CDR1 and CDR2 are LGHNA and YSLEER.

This clonotype was recorded a few times. The rearrangement joins TRBV12-3 or TRBV12-4 to TRBJ1-1; D is unclear. V was pared by 6 bases and J by 1 base, with 12 bases between. CDR3 length equals 14 residues. The CDR3: CASRVAGPNTEAFF. In DNA, the CDR3 is TGTGCCAGCAGGGTCGCGGGCCCGAACACTGAAGCTTTCTTT.

This clonotype appeared many times. V is TRBV5-8 and J is TRBJ2-1; D gene uncertain. This CDR3 has 14 residues. Germline assignment: CDR1 SGHTS and CDR2 YDEGEE. With 0 bases removed from V and 6 bases from J, the gap between germline ends came to 10 bases. CDR3 coding DNA: TGTGCCAGCAGCTTGGAAGCCGTGAGCAATGAGCAGTTCTTC. Its protein is CASSLEAVSNEQFF.

This clonotype was detected only once. The chain employs TRBV11-2 and TRBJ1-4; no reliable D call. The CDR3 sequence is 14 residues long. With 1 base removed from V and 5 bases from J, the gap between germline ends came to 8 bases. Germline lookup yields CDR1 SGHAT and CDR2 FQNNGV. CDR3 bases: TGTGCCAGCAGCTTAGCTCGGGGAAATGAAAAACTGTTTTTT. Encoded protein: CASSLARGNEKLFF.

This clonotype has just a few counts. The gene calls are TRBV5-6 and TRBJ1-4, with TRBD1 matching over 11 bases. The ends lost 0 bases at V and 8 bases at J; junction bases unmatched: 6. The V gene's germline CDR1 is SGHDT and CDR2 YYEEEE. The CDR3 contains 16 residues. CDR3 region: CASSLGVGQGAEKLFF. The CDR3 nucleotides are TGTGCCAGCAGCTTGGGGGTTGGACAGGGGGCCGAAAAACTGTTTTTT.

This clonotype has more than one count but fewer than ten. The gene calls are TRBV7-9 and TRBJ2-7, with TRBD1 matching over 9 bases. V was clipped by 4 bases and J by 6 bases; unmatched bases: 7. This CDR3 is 14 amino acids long. Germline-derived CDR1 and CDR2 are SEHNR and FQNEAQ (reference sequence). The CDR3, as DNA: TGTGCCAGCAGCTCATGGACAGGGGTTGGCGAGCAGTACTTC. Amino acids: CASSSWTGVGEQYF.

Only a few counts were recorded for this clonotype. The V gene is TRBV11-2, the J gene TRBJ2-1; D may correspond to TRBD1 or TRBD2 (7 bases each). Germline V lookup: CDR1 SGHAT, CDR2 FQNNGV. Trimming shortened V by 0 bases and J by 0 bases, and 9 bases separated the two germline ends. The CDR3 consists of 16 residues. CDR3 in amino acids: CASSLDRGGSYNEQFF. The CDR3, as DNA: TGTGCCAGCAGCTTAGACAGGGGGGGCTCCTACAATGAGCAGTTCTTC.

This clonotype was recorded at least ten times. V and J are TRBV7-2 and TRBJ2-7; possible D gene TRBD1, 5 bases. CDR3 length: 14 amino acids. With 1 base removed from V and 7 bases from J, the gap between germline ends came to 14 bases. Looked up from germline, CDR1 is SGHTA and CDR2 is FQGNSA. The CDR3 nucleotides read TGTGCCAGCAGCTTAGTCTTCAGGGCGAGTGAGCAGTACGTC. This encodes CASSLVFRASEQYV.

The V and J genes are TRBV9 and TRBJ2-2; 11 bases align to TRBD2. The CDR3 totals 16 residues. Germline CDR1 reads SGDLS; CDR2 reads YYNGEE. The trim removed 0 bases at V and 3 bases at J, leaving 1 base unmatched. The DNA of the CDR3 is TGTGCCAGCAGCGTAGAACTAGCGGGAGACACCGGGGAGCTGTTTTTT. It codes for CASSVELAGDTGELFF.

The sample holds many counts of this clonotype. The genes are TRBV7-2 and TRBJ1-2, with a weak D call TRBD1 (5 bases). V dropped 5 bases and J dropped 5 bases, with 12 bases sitting between them. The V gene's germline CDR1 is SGHTA and CDR2 FQGNSA. CDR3 length: 13 amino acids. The CDR3 sequence is CASSLDSVYGYTF. The CDR3 DNA reads TGTGCCAGCAGCCTCGACAGTGTTTATGGCTACACCTTC.

CDR3 sequence: CASSSGVGYTF. CDR3 sequence (DNA): TGTGCCAGCAGCTCGGGAGTCGGCTACACCTTC. This chain joins TRBV7-3 and TRBJ1-2; D is unresolved. V was shortened by 4 bases and J by 8 bases, with 8 bases between the two germline ends. The CDR3 spans 11 residues. CDR1 and CDR2 (germline): SGHTA, FQGTGA.